These T cell receptor beta chains were read from a single sample in a study of early T cells in non-severe SARS-CoV-2 infection. TCRdb reprocessed the 5' RACE reads with MiXCR, giving one entry per CDR3 protein. The sample lists some 100,000 distinct CDR3 sequences, roughly 14% seen once, with 0.5% to 0.75% in the top ten. Material: whole blood. The receptors stem from an adult who was a healthcare worker with PCR-confirmed SARS-CoV-2 infection or an uninfected control (not recorded which). Both conserved end residues are part of each CDR3. Fields, in order: J gene, V gene, clone size, D gene, CDR3 DNA, CDR3 protein. The D gene is left open where the match is weak. Only part of the rows carry a size: once, few, many, or a class if the clone is expanded.

j_call: TRBJ2-1; v_call: TRBV5-1; clone_size: many; d_call: TRBD2; cdr3_nt: TGCGCCAGCAGGACTAGCGGCATTCTCAATGAGCAGTTCTTC; cdr3_aa: CASRTSGILNEQFF
j_call: TRBJ2-5; v_call: TRBV6-5; clone_size: .; d_call: .; cdr3_nt: TGTGCCAGCAGTCCAGAGGGGGTTGGGGAGACCCAGTACTTC; cdr3_aa: CASSPEGVGETQYF
j_call: TRBJ2-5; v_call: TRBV9; clone_size: .; d_call: .; cdr3_nt: TGTGCCAGCAGCGCTTCAAACCAAGAGACCCAGTACTTC; cdr3_aa: CASSASNQETQYF
j_call: TRBJ1-2; v_call: TRBV7-2; clone_size: .; d_call: .; cdr3_nt: TGTGCCAGCAGCTTACAGGGGCAAGTGGAGGGCTACACCTTC; cdr3_aa: CASSLQGQVEGYTF
j_call: TRBJ1-5; v_call: TRBV27; clone_size: many; d_call: TRBD1; cdr3_nt: TGTGCCAGCAGTCCAGCAAACAGGGGAATCAATCAGCCCCAGCATTTT; cdr3_aa: CASSPANRGINQPQHF
j_call: TRBJ1-5; v_call: TRBV7-9; clone_size: many; d_call: .; cdr3_nt: TGTGCCAGCAGCTGGGAGGCAAATCAGCCCCAGCATTTT; cdr3_aa: CASSWEANQPQHF
j_call: TRBJ2-2; v_call: TRBV7-9; clone_size: few; d_call: .; cdr3_nt: TGTGCCAGCAGCCGCGGGGACCGGTTGGGGACCGGGGAGCTGTTTTTT; cdr3_aa: CASSRGDRLGTGELFF
j_call: TRBJ2-2; v_call: TRBV12-5; clone_size: few; d_call: .; cdr3_nt: TGTGCTAGTCACGACCCTAGTGCCTTCTATGGTCCGGGACACCAGAACACCGGGGAGCTGTTTTTT; cdr3_aa: CASHDPSAFYGPGHQNTGELFF
j_call: TRBJ1-2; v_call: TRBV6-2/TRBV6-3; clone_size: few; d_call: TRBD1; cdr3_nt: TGTGCCAGCAGCACGGACAGGGGACATGGCTACACCTTC; cdr3_aa: CASSTDRGHGYTF
j_call: TRBJ1-1; v_call: TRBV5-6; clone_size: .; d_call: .; cdr3_nt: TGTGCCAGCAGTTACCAGGGGCCGAACACTGAAGCTTTCTTT; cdr3_aa: CASSYQGPNTEAFF